Below, 20 T cell receptor beta chains from the same sample are listed, as sequenced in a study of shared clonotypes between healthy human individuals. The method was immunoSEQ multiplex PCR; TCRdb's version includes in-frame clones alone and lacks a portion of them. In the table there are about 380,000 clones, about 96% of which are singletons. The sample was memory CD8+ T cells sorted from blood. Subset in this sample: CD45RO+ cells pooled with CCR7-negative TemRA cells. Receptors were obtained from a young man in good health.

Points on this clone: Other nucleotide sequences from this sample produce the same CDR3. This rearrangement joins TRBV5-1 to TRBJ2-7; D remains ambiguous. Germline V gives CDR1 SGHRS, CDR2 YFSETQ. This CDR3 comprises 13 residues. Trimming took 3 bases from V and 1 from J, leaving 8 bases between them. The CDR3 is CASSSLGSYEQYF. In DNA form, the CDR3 reads TGCGCCAGCAGCTCCCTAGGGTCCTACGAGCAGTACTTC.

The V and J genes are TRBV7-9 and TRBJ2-5, with D possibly matching TRBD1 (5 bases). The CDR3 totals 14 residues. Trimming pared 0 bases from V and 4 bases from J, leaving 9 bases between. Germline V gives CDR1 SEHNR, CDR2 FQNEAQ (reference sequence). CDR3: CASSLARQTETQYF. The CDR3, as DNA: TGTGCCAGCAGCTTAGCCCGACAGACAGAGACCCAGTACTTC.

The chain links TRBV4-1 to TRBJ2-1, with D perhaps matching TRBD1 (5 bases). Germline assignment: CDR1 MGHRA and CDR2 YSYEKL. The V gene lost 6 bases and the J gene lost 5 bases, with 17 bases spanning the gap. CDR3 length: 15 amino acids. CDR3 residues: CASRESPRVDNEQFF. The CDR3 region has the DNA TGCGCCAGCAGGGAATCCCCCAGGGTTGACAATGAGCAGTTCTTC.

J is TRBJ1-1 and V is TRBV14; 7 positions match TRBD1. The CDR3 runs to 15 residues. Germline CDR1 reads SGHDN; CDR2 reads FVKESK. V shed 1 base and J 4 bases; nucleotides not matched to a gene: 6. The CDR3 is CASSQVDRVSTEAFF. The DNA for the CDR3 is TGTGCCAGCAGCCAAGTAGACAGGGTATCCACTGAAGCTTTCTTT.

This sequence joins TRBV29-1 and TRBJ2-7, with 12 nucleotides matching TRBD2. The CDR3 runs 12 residues. Germline loops: CDR1 SQVTM, CDR2 ANQGSEA. The V and J ends lost 7 bases and 2 bases, in that order; junction bases with no gene match: 0. CDR3 sequence: CSASGRAYEQYF. In DNA form, the CDR3 reads TGCAGCGCTAGCGGGAGGGCCTACGAGCAGTACTTC.

The V gene is TRBV2, the J gene TRBJ2-7; D not certain. V was pared by 8 bases and J by 2 bases, with 7 bases between. The CDR3 covers 11 residues. Germline V gene sequence: CDR1 SNHLY, CDR2 FYNNEI. The CDR3 loop is CASVDTYEQYF. CDR3 nucleotide sequence: TGTGCCAGCGTTGATACCTACGAGCAGTACTTC.

The V gene is TRBV4-2, the J gene TRBJ2-7; D unclear. Trimming shortened V by 0 bases and J by 5 bases, and 5 bases separated the two germline ends. Germline V gene sequence: CDR1 LGHNA, CDR2 YNFKEQ. The CDR3 is 12 amino acids. CDR3 amino acids: CASSQEVDEQYF. DNA for the CDR3: TGTGCCAGCAGCCAAGAGGTGGACGAGCAGTACTTC.

The J gene is TRBJ1-1, the V gene TRBV9, with 9 bases fitting TRBD1. The germline CDR1 and CDR2 sequences are SGDLS and YYNGEE. V lost 0 bases to trimming and J lost 10 bases; unmatched junction nucleotides: 7. This CDR3 is 14 amino acids long. The CDR3: CASSVGTGGGGAFF. The CDR3 nucleotides are TGTGCCAGCAGCGTAGGAACAGGGGGCGGAGGAGCTTTCTTT.

This clone appeared a single time. V usage is TRBV25-1 and J usage is TRBJ1-3, with D uncertain. This CDR3 comprises 11 residues. V lost 3 bases and J lost 7, with 4 bases in between. Looked up from germline, CDR1 is MGHDK and CDR2 is SYGVNS. In DNA, the CDR3 is TGTGCCAGCAGTGATGGGAACACCATATATTTT. Its protein product is CASSDGNTIYF.

The chain has TRBV7-9 and TRBJ2-7; maybe TRBD1 (6 bases). Germline V gene sequence: CDR1 SEHNR, CDR2 FQNEAQ (reference sequence). The CDR3 loop spans 15 amino acids. Between the trimmed V and J ends, which lost 5 bases and 2 bases, there was a span of 16 bases. The CDR3 is CASSPPGQSPYEQYF. The CDR3 DNA follows: TGTGCCAGCAGCCCCCCTGGACAGTCCCCCTACGAGCAGTACTTC.

The chain combines TRBV11-2 with TRBJ2-2, with 15 bases aligning to TRBD2. From germline, CDR1 is SGHAT and CDR2 FQNNGV. V was pared by 5 bases and J by 8 bases, with 9 bases of the junction left unmatched. The CDR3 has 17 amino acids. Written as DNA, the CDR3 is TGTGCCAGCAGCGACTGGACTAGCGGGAGGGCCTCGGGGGAGCTGTTTTTT. Protein product: CASSDWTSGRASGELFF.

The rearrangement links TRBV18 to TRBJ1-3, with 7 bases aligning to TRBD1. The V and J ends lost 0 bases and 2 bases, in that order; junction bases with no gene match: 1. The germline CDR1 and CDR2 sequences are KGHSH and LQKENI. The CDR3 covers 15 residues. CDR3 DNA: TGTGCCAGCTCACCACCGGGACAGCCTGGAAACACCATATATTTT. It codes for CASSPPGQPGNTIYF. The variable domain in full, completed from reference TRBV18 and TRBJ1-3, reads NAGVMQNPRHLVRRRGQEARLRCSPMKGHSHVYWYRQLPEEGLKFMVYLQKENIIDESGMPKERFSAEFPKEGPSILRIQQVVRGDSAAYFCASSPPGQPGNTIYFGEGSWLTVV.

The chain is built from TRBV4-1 and TRBJ1-5; D perhaps matches TRBD1 (6 bases). V was pared by 1 base and J by 8 bases, with 15 bases between. In germline, CDR1 is MGHRA, CDR2 YSYEKL. The CDR3 is made up of 15 amino acids. The CDR3 sequence is CASSQVTGRGEPQHF. The DNA of the CDR3 is TGCGCCAGCAGCCAAGTTACAGGGAGGGGAGAGCCCCAGCATTTT.

The V and J genes are TRBV25-1 and TRBJ2-7; 16 bases are shared with TRBD2. In germline, CDR1 is MGHDK, CDR2 SYGVNS. This CDR3 has 17 residues. J lost 2 bases, V lost 8 bases, and 9 bases had no gene match. The CDR3 sequence: CASRPGLAGGPTYEQYF. As DNA, the CDR3 is TGTGCCAGCCGCCCGGGACTAGCGGGAGGGCCTACCTACGAGCAGTACTTC.

V usage is TRBV10-3 and J usage is TRBJ2-5; D may be TRBD2 (5 bases). Trimming shortened V by 2 bases and J by 5 bases, and 15 bases separated the two germline ends. The V gene's germline CDR1 is ENHRY and CDR2 SYGVKD. The CDR3 contains 15 residues. The CDR3 DNA reads TGTGCCATCAGTGAGCCCACCACTCAGCGGGAGACCCAGTACTTC. The encoded protein is CAISEPTTQRETQYF.

The chain recombines TRBV4-2 with TRBJ2-5; D remains unclear. Germline V gene data show CDR1 as LGHNA and CDR2 as YNFKEQ. V lost 1 base and J lost 2, with 8 bases in between. The CDR3 length is 14 residues. The CDR3 DNA follows: TGTGCCAGCAGCCAAGCTCCGGAACAAGAGACCCAGTACTTC. It encodes CASSQAPEQETQYF.

The chain couples TRBV4-2 to TRBJ2-7, with 7 bases fitting TRBD1. Germline loops: CDR1 LGHNA, CDR2 YNFKEQ. The J segment lost 2 bases and the V segment lost 0 bases, leaving 7 bases of the junction unmatched. The CDR3 has 16 residues. CDR3 in amino acids: CASSQDVRDSPYEQYF. The DNA of the CDR3 is TGTGCCAGCAGCCAAGATGTCCGGGACAGCCCCTACGAGCAGTACTTC.

V usage is TRBV19 and J usage is TRBJ1-1; D is ambiguous. The CDR3 sequence is 12 residues long. From germline, CDR1 is LNHDA and CDR2 SQIVND (reference sequence). V was trimmed by 3 bases and J by 8 bases, leaving 10 bases between them. DNA of the CDR3: TGTGCCAGTAGTATCTTAGGCCGAGAAGCTTTCTTT. Its translation is CASSILGREAFF. The whole variable domain, filled in from reference TRBV19 and TRBJ1-1, reads DGGITQSPKYLFRKEGQNVTLSCEQNLNHDAMYWYRQDPGQGLRLIYYSQIVNDFQKGDIAEGYSVSREKKESFPLTVTSAQKNPTAFYLCASSILGREAFFGQGTRLTVV.

This sequence joins TRBV5-1 and TRBJ1-4, with TRBD1 matching over 8 bases. Trimming took 2 bases from V and 5 from J; bases not matched to a gene: 2. CDR3 length: 14 amino acids. Germline V gene data show CDR1 as SGHRS and CDR2 as YFSETQ. As DNA, the CDR3 is TGCGCCAGCAGCTTCGGGGACAGGAATGAAAAACTGTTTTTT. It specifies CASSFGDRNEKLFF.

Here the CDR3 DNA reads TGTGCAAGTCGCTCGACACCTGAACAAGAGACCCAGTACTTC. This codes for CASRSTPEQETQYF. The gene calls are TRBV12-2 and TRBJ2-5; the table's D call, TRBD1, was not checked against the DNA. TRBV12-2 is tagged as a pseudogene. This CDR3 region has 14 residues.